This T cell receptor beta chain was recovered during a study of memory CD4+ T cells and cytomegalovirus serostatus. Across the study: Healthy Belgian adult donors included nine or ten CMV-positive and 20 to 30 CMV-negative people.

This CDR3 is built from 19 residues. In germline, CDR1 is SGHDT, CDR2 YYEEEE. V was trimmed by 3 bases and J by 0 bases, leaving 22 bases between them. Profiling relied on immunoSEQ multiplex PCR, and the TCRdb table lists in-frame clones only, not all of them. The repertoire includes tens of thousands of clones, over 70% of them detected once, and more than 0.8% sits in the top ten. The sort gate was single viable CD3+CD4+CD8-CD45RO+ cells for memory CD4+ T cells. Material: memory CD4+ T cells from blood. The clonotype was recovered from an adult in good health and CMV-seronegative. The chain couples TRBV5-6 to TRBJ2-4; TRBD2 is a possible D gene (7 bases). As DNA, the CDR3 is TGTGCCAGCAGCTCCGGGGGGCGGGCTAACACAATAGCCAAAAACATTCAGTACTTC. Translation gives CASSSGGRANTIAKNIQYF. The variable domain in full, completed from reference TRBV5-6 and TRBJ2-4, reads DAGVTQSPTHLIKTRGQQVTLRCSPKSGHDTVSWYQQALGQGPQFIFQYYEEEERQRGNFPDRFSGHQFPNYSSELNVNALLLGDSALYLCASSSGGRANTIAKNIQYFGAGTRLSVL.